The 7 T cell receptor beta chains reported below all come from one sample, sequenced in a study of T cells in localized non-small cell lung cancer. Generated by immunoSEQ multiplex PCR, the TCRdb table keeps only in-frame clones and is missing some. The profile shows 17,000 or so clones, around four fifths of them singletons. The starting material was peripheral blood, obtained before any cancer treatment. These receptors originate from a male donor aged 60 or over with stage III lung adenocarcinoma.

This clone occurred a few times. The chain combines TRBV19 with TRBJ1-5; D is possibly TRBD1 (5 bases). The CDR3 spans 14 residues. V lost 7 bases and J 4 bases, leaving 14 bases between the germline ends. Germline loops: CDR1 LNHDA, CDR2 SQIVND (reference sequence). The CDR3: CASKTNQGNQPQHF. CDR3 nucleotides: TGTGCCAGTAAAACAAACCAGGGAAATCAGCCCCAGCATTTT.

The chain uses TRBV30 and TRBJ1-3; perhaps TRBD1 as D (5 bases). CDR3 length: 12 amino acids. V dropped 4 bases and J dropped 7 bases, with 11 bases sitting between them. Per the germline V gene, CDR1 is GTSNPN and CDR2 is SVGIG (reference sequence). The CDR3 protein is CAWKVGGNTIYF. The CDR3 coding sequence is TGTGCCTGGAAGGTGGGGGGGAACACCATATATTTT.

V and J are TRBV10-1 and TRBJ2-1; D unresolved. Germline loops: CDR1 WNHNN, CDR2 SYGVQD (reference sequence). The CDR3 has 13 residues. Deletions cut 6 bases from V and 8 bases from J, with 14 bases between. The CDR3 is CASSRRARDEQFF. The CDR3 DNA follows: TGCGCCAGCAGCCGCCGAGCCCGAGATGAGCAGTTCTTC.

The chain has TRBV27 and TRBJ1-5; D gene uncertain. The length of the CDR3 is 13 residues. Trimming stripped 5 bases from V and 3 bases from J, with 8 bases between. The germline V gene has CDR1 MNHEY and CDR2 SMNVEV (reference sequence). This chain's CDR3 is CASSRQINQPQHF. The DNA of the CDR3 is TGTGCCAGCAGTCGACAAATCAATCAGCCCCAGCATTTT.

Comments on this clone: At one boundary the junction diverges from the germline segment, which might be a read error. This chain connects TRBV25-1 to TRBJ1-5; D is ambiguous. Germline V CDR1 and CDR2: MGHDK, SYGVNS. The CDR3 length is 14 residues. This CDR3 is CASSESSANQLQHF. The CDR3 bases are TGTGCCAGCAGTGAAAGCAGTGCTAATCAGCTCCAGCATTTT.

In DNA form, the CDR3 reads TGCGCCAGCAGCTCGCTGACAGGGACCACAGATACGCAGTATTTT. Amino acids: CASSSLTGTTDTQYF. V gene TRBV5-1 combines with J gene TRBJ2-3; TRBD1 matches 7 bases. The CDR3 sequence is 15 residues long. Germline CDR1 SGHRS, CDR2 YFSETQ. The trim removed 3 bases at V and 2 bases at J, leaving 6 bases unmatched. The variable domain in full, with the rest retrieved from reference TRBV5-1 and TRBJ2-3, is KAGVTQTPRYLIKTRGQQVTLSCSPISGHRSVSWYQQTPGQGLQFLFEYFSETQRNKGNFPGRFSGRQFSNSRSEMNVSTLELGDSALYLCASSSLTGTTDTQYFGPGTRLTVL.

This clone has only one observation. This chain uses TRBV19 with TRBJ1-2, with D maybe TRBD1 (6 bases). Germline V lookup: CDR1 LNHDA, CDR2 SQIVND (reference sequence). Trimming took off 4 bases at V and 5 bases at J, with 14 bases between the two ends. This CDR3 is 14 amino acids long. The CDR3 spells CASSTGGRVYGYTF. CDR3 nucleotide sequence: TGTGCCAGTAGTACTGGGGGGCGGGTGTATGGCTACACCTTC.